This T cell receptor (beta chain) is from a study of blood T cell repertoires in COVID-19. About the research overall: T cells, B-cell-depleted T cells, or PBMCs provided the cDNA or gDNA that served as material.

CDR1 is SGHNT and CDR2 is YYREEE in the germline V gene (reference sequence). CDR3 length equals 15 residues. The V gene lost 5 bases and the J gene lost 0 bases, with 15 bases spanning the gap. Sequenced by immunoSEQ multiplex PCR; TCRdb stores in-frame clones only, minus some. The sample records a few hundred thousand clones, approximately 90% being singletons. The chain uses TRBV5-4 and TRBJ2-7, with D possibly TRBD2 on 5 matching bases. Sequencing was performed on peripheral blood. This receptor was taken from a man between 18 and 35 years old with COVID-19, enrolled during active disease. CDR3 amino acids: CASSSGGTSSYEQYF. The CDR3 nucleotides read TGTGCCAGCAGTTCAGGAGGAACGAGCTCCTACGAGCAGTACTTC. The variable domain in full, with the rest retrieved from reference TRBV5-4 and TRBJ2-7, is ETGVTQSPTHLIKTRGQQVTLRCSSQSGHNTVSWYQQALGQGPQFIFQYYREEENGRGNFPPRFSGLQFPNYSSELNVNALELDDSALYLCASSSGGTSSYEQYFGPGTRLTVT.